This record covers a single T cell receptor (beta chain). The assay was immunoSEQ multiplex PCR, and TCRdb's table has in-frame clones only and misses some. The table records roughly 400,000 clones, roughly nine tenths of them present only once. Germline V gene data show CDR1 as SGHTA and CDR2 as FQGTGA. V gave up 3 bases and J gave up 9 bases; unmatched junction bases: 9. The CDR3 covers 15 residues. These data come from a study of blood T cell repertoires in COVID-19. The clonotype comes from a young man who had recovered from COVID-19. Input material: PBMCs or T cells enriched from blood (not recorded which). The chain carries TRBV7-3 and TRBJ2-1; 9 bases map to TRBD2. The CDR3 loop reads CASSFQLAGVGEQFF. The CDR3 DNA reads as TGTGCCAGCAGCTTCCAATTAGCGGGAGTAGGTGAGCAGTTCTTC.